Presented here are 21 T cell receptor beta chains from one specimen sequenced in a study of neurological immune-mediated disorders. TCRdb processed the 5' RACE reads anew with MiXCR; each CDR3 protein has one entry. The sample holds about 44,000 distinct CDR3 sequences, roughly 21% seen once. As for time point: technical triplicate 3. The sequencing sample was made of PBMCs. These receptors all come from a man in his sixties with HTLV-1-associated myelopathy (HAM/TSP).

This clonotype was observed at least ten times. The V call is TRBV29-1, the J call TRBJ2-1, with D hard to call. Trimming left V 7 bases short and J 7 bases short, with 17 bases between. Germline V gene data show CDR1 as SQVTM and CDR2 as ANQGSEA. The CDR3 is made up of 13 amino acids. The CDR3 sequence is CSGDIHPTNEQFF. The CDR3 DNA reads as TGCAGCGGTGACATTCATCCCACGAATGAGCAGTTCTTC.

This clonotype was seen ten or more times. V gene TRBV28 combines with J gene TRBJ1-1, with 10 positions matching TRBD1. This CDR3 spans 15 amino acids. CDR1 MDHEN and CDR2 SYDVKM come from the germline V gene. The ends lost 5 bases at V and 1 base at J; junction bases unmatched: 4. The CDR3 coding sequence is TGTGCCAGCAGTCCGTGGACAGGGGGGAACACTGAAGCTTTCTTT. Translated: CASSPWTGGNTEAFF.

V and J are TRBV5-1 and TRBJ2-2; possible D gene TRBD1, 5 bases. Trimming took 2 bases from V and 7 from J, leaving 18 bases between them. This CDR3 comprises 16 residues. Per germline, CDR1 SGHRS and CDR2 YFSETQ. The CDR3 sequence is CASSLKDSRTGGELFF. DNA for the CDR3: TGCGCCAGCAGCTTAAAAGACAGTCGCACGGGCGGGGAGCTGTTTTTT.

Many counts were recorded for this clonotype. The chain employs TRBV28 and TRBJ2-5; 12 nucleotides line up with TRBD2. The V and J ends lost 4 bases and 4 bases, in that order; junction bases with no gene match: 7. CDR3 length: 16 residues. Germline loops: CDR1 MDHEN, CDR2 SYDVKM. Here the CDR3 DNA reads TGTGCCAGCAGTTCAAGACTAGCGGGAGAAGGAGAGACCCAGTACTTC. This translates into CASSSRLAGEGETQYF.

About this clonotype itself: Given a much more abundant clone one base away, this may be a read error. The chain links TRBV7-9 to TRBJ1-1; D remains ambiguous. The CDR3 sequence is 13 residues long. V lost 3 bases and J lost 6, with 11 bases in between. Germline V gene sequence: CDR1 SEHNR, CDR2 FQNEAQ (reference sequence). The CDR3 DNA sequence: TGTGCCAGCAGCTTCAGGACCGGCGCTGAAGCTTTCTTT. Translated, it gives CASSFRTGAEAFF.

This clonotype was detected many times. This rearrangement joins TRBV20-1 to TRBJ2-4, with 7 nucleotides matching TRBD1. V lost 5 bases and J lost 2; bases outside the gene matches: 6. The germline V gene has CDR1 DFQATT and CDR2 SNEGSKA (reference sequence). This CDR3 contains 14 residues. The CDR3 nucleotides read TGCAGTGCTGTAGGGGGCGCGACCAAAAACATTCAGTACTTC. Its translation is CSAVGGATKNIQYF.

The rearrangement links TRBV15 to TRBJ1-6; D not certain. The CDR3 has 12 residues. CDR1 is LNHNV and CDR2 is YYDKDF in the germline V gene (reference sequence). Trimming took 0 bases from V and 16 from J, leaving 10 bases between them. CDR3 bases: TGTGCCACCAGCAGAGATGGGTTCGAACTCCACTTT. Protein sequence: CATSRDGFELHF.

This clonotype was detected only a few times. Here the CDR3 DNA reads TGTGCCAGCAGGACTCTCGTAGACTATGGCTACACCTTC. Encoded protein: CASRTLVDYGYTF. The chain has TRBV2 and TRBJ1-2; no firm D call. V was shortened by 6 bases and J by 3 bases, with 11 bases between the two germline ends. The CDR3 is 13 residues long. Germline V lookup: CDR1 SNHLY, CDR2 FYNNEI.

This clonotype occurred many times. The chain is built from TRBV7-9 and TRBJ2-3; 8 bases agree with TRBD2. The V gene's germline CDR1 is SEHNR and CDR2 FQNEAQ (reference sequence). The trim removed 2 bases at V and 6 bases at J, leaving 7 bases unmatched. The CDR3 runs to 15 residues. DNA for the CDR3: TGTGCCAGCAGCTTACCGGGAGGGCCGCCGGATACGCAGTATTTT. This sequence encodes CASSLPGGPPDTQYF.

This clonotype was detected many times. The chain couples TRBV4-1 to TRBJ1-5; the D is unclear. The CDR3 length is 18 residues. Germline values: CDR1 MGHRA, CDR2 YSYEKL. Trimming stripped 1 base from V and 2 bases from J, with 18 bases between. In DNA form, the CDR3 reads TGCGCCAGCAGCCAAGTAGGGAAAAGGGATAGGGGCAATCAGCCCCAGCATTTT. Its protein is CASSQVGKRDRGNQPQHF.

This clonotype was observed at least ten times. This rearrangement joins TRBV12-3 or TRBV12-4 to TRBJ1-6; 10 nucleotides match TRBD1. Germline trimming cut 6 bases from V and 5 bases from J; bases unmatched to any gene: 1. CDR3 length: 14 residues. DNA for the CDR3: TGTGCCAGCAGGGGGACAGGGGATAATTCACCCCTCCACTTT. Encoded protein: CASRGTGDNSPLHF.

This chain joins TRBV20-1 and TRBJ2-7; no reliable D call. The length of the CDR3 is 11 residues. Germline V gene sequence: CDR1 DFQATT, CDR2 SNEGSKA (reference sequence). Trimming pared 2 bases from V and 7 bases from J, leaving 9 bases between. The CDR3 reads CSARLDNEQYF. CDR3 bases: TGCAGTGCTAGACTCGACAATGAGCAGTACTTC.

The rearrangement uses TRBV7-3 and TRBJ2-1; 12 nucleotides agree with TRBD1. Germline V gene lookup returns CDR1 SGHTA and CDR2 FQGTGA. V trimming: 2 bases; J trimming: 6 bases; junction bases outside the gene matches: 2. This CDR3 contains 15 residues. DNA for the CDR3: TGTGCCAGCAGCTTAGGGGACAGGGGGCTCAATGAGCAGTTCTTC. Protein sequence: CASSLGDRGLNEQFF.

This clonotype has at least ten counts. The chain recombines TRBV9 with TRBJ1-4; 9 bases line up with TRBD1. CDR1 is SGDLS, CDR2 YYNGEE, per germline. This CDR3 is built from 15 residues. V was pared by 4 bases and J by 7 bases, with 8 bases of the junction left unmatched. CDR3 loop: CASSSGTGSPEKLFF. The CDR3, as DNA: TGTGCCAGCAGCTCCGGGACAGGGTCTCCTGAAAAACTGTTTTTT.

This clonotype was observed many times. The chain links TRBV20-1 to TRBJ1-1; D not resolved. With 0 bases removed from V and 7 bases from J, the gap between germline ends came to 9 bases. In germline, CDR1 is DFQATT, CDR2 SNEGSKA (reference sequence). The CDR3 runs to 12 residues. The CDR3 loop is CSARDGEGEAFF. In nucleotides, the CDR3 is TGCAGTGCTAGAGATGGGGAGGGTGAAGCTTTCTTT.

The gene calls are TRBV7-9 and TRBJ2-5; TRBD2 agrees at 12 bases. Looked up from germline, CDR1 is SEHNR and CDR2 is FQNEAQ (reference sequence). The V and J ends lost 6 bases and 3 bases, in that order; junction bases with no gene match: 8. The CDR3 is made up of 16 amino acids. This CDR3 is CASRDTLAGGEETQYF. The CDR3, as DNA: TGTGCCAGCAGGGACACACTAGCGGGAGGAGAAGAGACCCAGTACTTC.

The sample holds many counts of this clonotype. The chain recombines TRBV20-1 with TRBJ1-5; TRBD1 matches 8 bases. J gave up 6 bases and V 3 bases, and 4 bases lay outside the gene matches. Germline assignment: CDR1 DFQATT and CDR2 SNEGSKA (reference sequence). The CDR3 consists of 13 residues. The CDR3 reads CSASQGASQPQHF. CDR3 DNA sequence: TGCAGTGCTAGTCAGGGGGCTAGTCAGCCCCAGCATTTT.

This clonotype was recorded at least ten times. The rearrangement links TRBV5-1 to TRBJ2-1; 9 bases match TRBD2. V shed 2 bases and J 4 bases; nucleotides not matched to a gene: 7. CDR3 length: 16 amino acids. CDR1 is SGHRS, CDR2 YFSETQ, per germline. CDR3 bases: TGCGCCAGCAGCTTTAAGATAGCGGGGGAATACAATGAGCAGTTCTTC. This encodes CASSFKIAGEYNEQFF.

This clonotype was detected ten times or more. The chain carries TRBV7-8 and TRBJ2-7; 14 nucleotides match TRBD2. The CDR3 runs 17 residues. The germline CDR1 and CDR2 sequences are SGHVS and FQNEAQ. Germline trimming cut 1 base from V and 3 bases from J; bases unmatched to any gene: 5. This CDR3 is CASSLGGLAGVGYEQYF. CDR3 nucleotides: TGTGCCAGCAGCTTAGGGGGACTAGCGGGAGTTGGCTACGAGCAGTACTTC.

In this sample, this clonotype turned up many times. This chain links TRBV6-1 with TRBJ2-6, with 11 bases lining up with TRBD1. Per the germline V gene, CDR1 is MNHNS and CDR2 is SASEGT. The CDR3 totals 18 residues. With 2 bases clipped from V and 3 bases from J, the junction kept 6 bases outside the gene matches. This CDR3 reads CASSEPGQGVGGANVLTF. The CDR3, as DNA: TGTGCCAGCAGTGAACCGGGACAGGGGGTAGGTGGGGCCAACGTCCTGACTTTC.

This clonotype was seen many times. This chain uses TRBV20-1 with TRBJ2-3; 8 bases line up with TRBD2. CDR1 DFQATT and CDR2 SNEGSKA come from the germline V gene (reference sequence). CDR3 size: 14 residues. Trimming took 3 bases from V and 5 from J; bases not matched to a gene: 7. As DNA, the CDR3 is TGCAGTGCTAGGGACGGCGCGGGAGGAGATACGCAGTATTTT. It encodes CSARDGAGGDTQYF.